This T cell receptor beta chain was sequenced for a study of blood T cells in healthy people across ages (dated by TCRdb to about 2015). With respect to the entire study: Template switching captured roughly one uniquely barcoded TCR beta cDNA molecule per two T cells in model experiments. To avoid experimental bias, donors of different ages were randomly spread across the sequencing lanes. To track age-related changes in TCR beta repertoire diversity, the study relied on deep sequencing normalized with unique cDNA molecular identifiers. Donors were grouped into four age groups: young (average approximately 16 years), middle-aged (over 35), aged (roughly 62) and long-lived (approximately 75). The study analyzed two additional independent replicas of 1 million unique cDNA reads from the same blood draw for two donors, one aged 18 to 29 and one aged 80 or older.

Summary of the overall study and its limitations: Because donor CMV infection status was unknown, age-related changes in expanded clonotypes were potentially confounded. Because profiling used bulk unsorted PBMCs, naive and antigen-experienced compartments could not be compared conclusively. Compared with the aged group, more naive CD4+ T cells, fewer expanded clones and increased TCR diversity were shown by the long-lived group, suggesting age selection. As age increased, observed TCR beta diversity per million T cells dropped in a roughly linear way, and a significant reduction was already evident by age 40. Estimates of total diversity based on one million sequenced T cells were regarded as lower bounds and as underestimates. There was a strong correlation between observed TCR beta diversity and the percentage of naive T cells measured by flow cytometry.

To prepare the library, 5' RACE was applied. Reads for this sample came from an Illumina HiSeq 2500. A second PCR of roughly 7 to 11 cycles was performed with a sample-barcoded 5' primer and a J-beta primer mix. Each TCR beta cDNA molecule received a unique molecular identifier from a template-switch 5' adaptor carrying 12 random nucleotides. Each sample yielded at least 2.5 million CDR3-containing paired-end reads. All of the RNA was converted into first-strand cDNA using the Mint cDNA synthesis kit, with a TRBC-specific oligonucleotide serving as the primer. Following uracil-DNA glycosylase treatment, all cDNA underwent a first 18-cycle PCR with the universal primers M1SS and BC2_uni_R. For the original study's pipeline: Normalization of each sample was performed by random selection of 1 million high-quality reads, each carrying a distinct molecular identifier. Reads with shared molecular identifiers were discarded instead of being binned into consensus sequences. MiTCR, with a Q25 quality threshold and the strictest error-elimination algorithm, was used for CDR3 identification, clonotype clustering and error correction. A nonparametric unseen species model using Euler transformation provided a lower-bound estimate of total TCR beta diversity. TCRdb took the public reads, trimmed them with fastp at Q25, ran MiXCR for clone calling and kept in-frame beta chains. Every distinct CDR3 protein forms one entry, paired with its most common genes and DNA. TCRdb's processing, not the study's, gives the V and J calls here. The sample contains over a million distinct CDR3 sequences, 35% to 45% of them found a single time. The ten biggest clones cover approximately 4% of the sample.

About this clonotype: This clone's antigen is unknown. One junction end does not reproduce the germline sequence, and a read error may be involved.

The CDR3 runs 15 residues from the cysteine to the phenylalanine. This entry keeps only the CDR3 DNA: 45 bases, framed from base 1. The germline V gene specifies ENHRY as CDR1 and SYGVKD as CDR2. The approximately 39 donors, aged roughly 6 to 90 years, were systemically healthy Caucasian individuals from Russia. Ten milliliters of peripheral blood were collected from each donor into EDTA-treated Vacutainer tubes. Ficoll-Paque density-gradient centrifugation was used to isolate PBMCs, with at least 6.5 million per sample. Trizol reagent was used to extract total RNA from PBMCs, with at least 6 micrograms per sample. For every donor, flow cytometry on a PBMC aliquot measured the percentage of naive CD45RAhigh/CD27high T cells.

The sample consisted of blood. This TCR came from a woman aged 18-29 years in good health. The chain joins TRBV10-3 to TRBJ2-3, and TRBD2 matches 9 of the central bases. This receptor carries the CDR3 CAVRTSGQGGDTRYF. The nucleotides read TGTGCCGTCCGAACTAGCGGGCAGGGAGGAGATACGCGGTATTTT.